The 21 T cell receptor beta chains presented below share a single source sample, sequenced in a study of T cell responses to AZD1222 COVID-19 vaccine. TCRdb keeps only in-frame clones here, not all; method: immunoSEQ multiplex PCR. Among around 99,000 clones, roughly nine tenths were seen once, and the ten largest hold around 4.5%. This specimen consisted of peripheral blood, obtained on day 0 of AZD1222 vaccination. The receptor set was obtained from an adult in good health.

The chain recombines TRBV2 with TRBJ2-5; 8 bases map to TRBD2. V dropped 0 bases and J dropped 4; count of bases not matched to a gene: 19. CDR3 length: 20 amino acids. From germline, CDR1 is SNHLY and CDR2 FYNNEI. DNA of the CDR3: TGTGCCAGCAGTGAAGCGCTCGGCGGGGGGAAATCGGTGAAAGGAGAGACCCAGTACTTC. It is translated as CASSEALGGGKSVKGETQYF.

This clone appeared a few times. The chain joins TRBV12-3 or TRBV12-4 to TRBJ1-1; no definite D call. V was cut by 7 bases and J by 3 bases, with 12 bases left in between. The CDR3 sequence is 13 residues long. CDR3 sequence: CASMETTHTEAFF. CDR3 in DNA: TGTGCCAGCATGGAGACAACCCACACTGAAGCTTTCTTT.

The chain uses TRBV9 and TRBJ2-2; TRBD2 agrees at 8 bases. Per the germline V gene, CDR1 is SGDLS and CDR2 is YYNGEE. CDR3 size: 16 residues. V shed 0 bases, J shed 3 bases, and the junction held 4 bases outside the gene matches. This CDR3 reads CASSVAKREYTGELFF. The CDR3 DNA is TGTGCCAGCAGCGTAGCGAAGCGGGAGTACACCGGGGAGCTGTTTTTT.

The CDR3, as DNA: TGTGCCAGCAGCGTAGGTAGCGGGCGAAGCACAGATACGCAGTATTTT. As protein: CASSVGSGRSTDTQYF. The chain recombines TRBV9 with TRBJ2-3; 7 positions agree with TRBD2. This CDR3 is 16 amino acids long. CDR1 and CDR2 (germline): SGDLS, YYNGEE. V was clipped by 0 bases and J by 0 bases; unmatched bases: 4.

This clone was seen a handful of times. The rearrangement links TRBV5-1 to TRBJ2-3, with TRBD2 matching over 10 bases. Germline V gene lookup returns CDR1 SGHRS and CDR2 YFSETQ. V gave up 0 bases and J gave up 11 bases; unmatched junction bases: 3. The CDR3 runs to 13 residues. CDR3 protein: CASSLASSGGQYF. For the CDR3, the DNA is TGCGCCAGCAGCTTGGCCTCTAGCGGGGGGCAGTATTTT.

The chain couples TRBV29-1 to TRBJ1-6; D may be TRBD1 (6 bases). Looked up from germline, CDR1 is SQVTM and CDR2 is ANQGSEA. This CDR3 has 15 amino acids. The V end was cut by 4 bases, the J end by 5 bases, with 15 bases between. CDR3 sequence reads: CSVGTQGFDNSPLHF. DNA for the CDR3: TGCAGCGTTGGAACACAGGGATTCGATAATTCACCCCTCCACTTT.

The genes are TRBV30 and TRBJ1-1, with D unresolved. Trimming stripped 4 bases from V and 1 base from J, with 4 bases between. This CDR3 contains 11 residues. The germline V gene has CDR1 GTSNPN and CDR2 SVGIG (reference sequence). CDR3 in DNA: TGTGCCTGGAACAGGAACACTGAAGCTTTCTTT. Amino acids: CAWNRNTEAFF.

V usage is TRBV7-9 and J usage is TRBJ2-5; 7 bases map to TRBD1. This CDR3 is 15 amino acids long. CDR1 is SEHNR and CDR2 is FQNEAQ in the germline V gene (reference sequence). The V gene end was trimmed by 1 base and the J gene end by 6 bases; junction bases not matched to a gene: 8. The DNA of the CDR3 is TGTGCCAGCAGCTTAGAGGCAGGGGGTTTACAGACCCAGTACTTC. Amino acid sequence: CASSLEAGGLQTQYF.

This clone occurred a few times. This sample includes further DNA sequences coding for the same CDR3. V is TRBV19 and J is TRBJ1-1, with 9 bases identical to TRBD1. The CDR3 is made up of 16 amino acids. The V gene's germline CDR1 is LNHDA and CDR2 SQIVND (reference sequence). With V trimmed by 6 bases and J by 1 base, 9 bases remained unmatched. The CDR3 region is CASSTRQGERNTEAFF. The CDR3 DNA follows: TGTGCCAGTAGCACTCGACAGGGGGAGAGGAACACTGAAGCTTTCTTT. The complete variable domain, with remaining parts taken from reference TRBV19 and TRBJ1-1, reads DGGITQSPKYLFRKEGQNVTLSCEQNLNHDAMYWYRQDPGQGLRLIYYSQIVNDFQKGDIAEGYSVSREKKESFPLTVTSAQKNPTAFYLCASSTRQGERNTEAFFGQGTRLTVV.

The chain recombines TRBV2 with TRBJ2-4; 7 nucleotides line up with TRBD1. V lost 8 bases, J lost 4 bases, and 2 bases stayed unmatched. CDR1 SNHLY and CDR2 FYNNEI come from the germline V gene. The CDR3 spans 12 residues. CDR3 nucleotides: TGTGCCAGCGAGGGACAGAAAAACATTCAGTACTTC. Translation: CASEGQKNIQYF.

This clone was counted a single time. The chain has TRBV5-4 and TRBJ1-3; D not resolved. The length of the CDR3 is 16 residues. Trimming cost V 0 bases and J 0 bases, with 10 bases left between them. CDR1 is SGHNT, CDR2 YYREEE, per germline (reference sequence). In nucleotides, the CDR3 is TGTGCCAGCAGCTTGGGTCCGGGTTCCTCTGGAAACACCATATATTTT. Residues: CASSLGPGSSGNTIYF.

This clone was seen more than once but under ten times. V is TRBV6-2 or TRBV6-3 and J is TRBJ2-7; 8 bases match TRBD1. The CDR3 consists of 14 residues. The J segment lost 7 bases and the V segment lost 2 bases, leaving 7 bases of the junction unmatched. CDR1 MNHEY and CDR2 SVGEGT come from the germline V gene. The CDR3 DNA is TGTGCCAGCAGTTACATCGGACAGGGTGGTGAGCAGTACTTC. Protein sequence: CASSYIGQGGEQYF.

The V gene is TRBV13, the J gene TRBJ1-2; D uncertain. Germline loops: CDR1 PRHDT, CDR2 FYEKMQ (reference sequence). V lost 3 bases and J 1 base, leaving 6 bases between the germline ends. This CDR3 is built from 13 residues. CDR3 region: CASSFHGNYGYTF. The CDR3 nucleotides are TGTGCCAGCAGCTTCCACGGTAACTATGGCTACACCTTC.

This rearrangement joins TRBV10-3 to TRBJ2-7; no clear D. The CDR3 length is 14 residues. Trimming shortened V by 0 bases and J by 2 bases, and 8 bases separated the two germline ends. Germline V CDR1 and CDR2: ENHRY, SYGVKD. CDR3 DNA: TGTGCCATCAGTGAGTCGGAAGAGGCCTACGAGCAGTACTTC. Residues: CAISESEEAYEQYF.

The chain couples TRBV7-8 to TRBJ2-3; the match to TRBD2 covers 12 bases. Germline V gives CDR1 SGHVS, CDR2 FQNEAQ. Trimming removed 5 bases from V and 1 base from J; junction bases left unmatched: 4. The CDR3 extends over 16 amino acids. The CDR3 protein is CASSPRLAGGTDTQYF. In DNA form, the CDR3 reads TGTGCCAGCAGCCCCCGACTAGCGGGGGGCACAGATACGCAGTATTTT.

Comment on this clone: The germline gene is not matched at one end of the junction; a read error may be the cause. This CDR3 reads CASSLGQGITDTQYF. CDR3 in DNA: TGTGCCAGCAGTTTAGGACAGGGAATCACAGATACGCAGTATTTT. The chain carries TRBV7-9 and TRBJ2-3, with 8 nucleotides matching TRBD1. CDR1 is SEHNR and CDR2 is FQNEAQ in the germline V gene (reference sequence). There are 15 residues in the CDR3.

The V and J genes are TRBV18 and TRBJ1-2; 10 bases line up with TRBD1. The junction had 16 bases not matched to a gene; V was cut back by 4 bases and J by 2 bases. The length of the CDR3 is 19 residues. The germline V gene has CDR1 KGHSH and CDR2 LQKENI. The CDR3 DNA sequence: TGTGCCAGCTCACTGACCGCCGGTGCCGGGACAGGGGCGAACTATGGCTACACCTTC. Encoded protein: CASSLTAGAGTGANYGYTF.

This chain links TRBV25-1 with TRBJ2-3, with 11 bases lining up with TRBD2. V trimming: 2 bases; J trimming: 6 bases; junction bases outside the gene matches: 10. The CDR3 has 17 amino acids. Per germline, CDR1 MGHDK and CDR2 SYGVNS. CDR3 sequence (DNA): TGTGCCAGCAGTGAAATCCCAACTAGCGGGAGCGGCGATACGCAGTATTTT. Protein product: CASSEIPTSGSGDTQYF.

Written as DNA, the CDR3 is TGCGCCAGCAGCCAGAGGCTGGGTTCCGACGGCTACACCTTC. Translated: CASSQRLGSDGYTF. V gene TRBV4-1 combines with J gene TRBJ1-2; D uncertain. CDR3 length: 14 amino acids. Germline V gives CDR1 MGHRA, CDR2 YSYEKL. Between the trimmed V and J ends, which lost 3 bases and 8 bases, there was a span of 16 bases.

The chain has TRBV7-9 and TRBJ1-2; D is uncertain. CDR1 and CDR2 from the germline V gene are SEHNR and FQNEAQ (reference sequence). The CDR3 sequence is 14 residues long. V shed 1 base and J shed 2 bases, with 8 bases lying between them. The CDR3 DNA reads TGTGCCAGCAGCTTAGTCGCAGAAAACTATGGCTACACCTTC. Translating it yields CASSLVAENYGYTF.

This CDR3 reads CASSAPLTSDYNEQFF. For the CDR3, the DNA is TGTGCCAGCAGCGCTCCCCTGACTAGCGATTACAATGAGCAGTTCTTC. The chain joins TRBV7-9 to TRBJ2-1, with 8 bases fitting TRBD2. This CDR3 has 16 residues. V was clipped by 5 bases and J by 4 bases; unmatched bases: 10. Germline CDR1 is SEHNR and CDR2 is FQNEAQ (reference sequence).